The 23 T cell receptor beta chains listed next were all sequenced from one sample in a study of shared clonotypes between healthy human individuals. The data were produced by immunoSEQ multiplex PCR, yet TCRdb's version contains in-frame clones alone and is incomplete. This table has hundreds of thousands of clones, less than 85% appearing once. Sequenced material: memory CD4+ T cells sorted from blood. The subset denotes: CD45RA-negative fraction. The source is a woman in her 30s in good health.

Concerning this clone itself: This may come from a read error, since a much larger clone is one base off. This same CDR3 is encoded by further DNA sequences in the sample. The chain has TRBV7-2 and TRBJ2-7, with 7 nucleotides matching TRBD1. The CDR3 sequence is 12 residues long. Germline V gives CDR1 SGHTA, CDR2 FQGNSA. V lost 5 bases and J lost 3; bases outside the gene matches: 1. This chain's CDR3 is CASSRQGYEQYF. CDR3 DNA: TGTGCCAGCAGCCGACAGGGCTACGAGCAGTACTTC.

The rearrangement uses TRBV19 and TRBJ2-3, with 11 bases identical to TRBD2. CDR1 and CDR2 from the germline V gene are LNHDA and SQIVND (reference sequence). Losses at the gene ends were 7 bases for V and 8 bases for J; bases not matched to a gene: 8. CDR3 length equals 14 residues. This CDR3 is CASTRGLAGTTQYF. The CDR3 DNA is TGTGCCAGTACCCGTGGACTAGCGGGCACTACGCAGTATTTT.

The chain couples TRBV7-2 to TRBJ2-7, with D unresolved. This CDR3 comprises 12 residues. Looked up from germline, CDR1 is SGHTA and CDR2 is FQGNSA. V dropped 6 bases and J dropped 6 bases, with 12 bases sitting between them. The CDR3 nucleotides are TGTGCCAGCAGGGCGACAAGGGCCGAGCAGTACTTC. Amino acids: CASRATRAEQYF.

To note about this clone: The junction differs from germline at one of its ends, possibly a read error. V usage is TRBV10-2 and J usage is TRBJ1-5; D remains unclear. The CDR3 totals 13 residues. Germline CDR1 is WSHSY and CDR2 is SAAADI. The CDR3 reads CATSPSVNQPQHF. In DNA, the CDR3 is TGCGCCACCAGTCCCTCGGTCAATCAGCCCCAGCATTTT.

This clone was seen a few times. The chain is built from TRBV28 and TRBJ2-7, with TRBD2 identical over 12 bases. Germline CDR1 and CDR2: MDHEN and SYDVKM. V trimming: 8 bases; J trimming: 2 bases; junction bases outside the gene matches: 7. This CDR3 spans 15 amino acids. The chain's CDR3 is CASRPTSGGTYEQYF. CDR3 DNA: TGTGCCAGCCGACCGACTAGCGGGGGAACCTACGAGCAGTACTTC.

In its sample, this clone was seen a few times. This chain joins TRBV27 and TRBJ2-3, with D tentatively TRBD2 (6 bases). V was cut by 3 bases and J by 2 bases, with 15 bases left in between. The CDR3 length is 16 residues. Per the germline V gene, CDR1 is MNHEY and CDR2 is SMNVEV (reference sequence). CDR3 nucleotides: TGTGCCAGCAGTTTGGCGGGACCGCCTAACACAGATACGCAGTATTTT. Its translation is CASSLAGPPNTDTQYF.

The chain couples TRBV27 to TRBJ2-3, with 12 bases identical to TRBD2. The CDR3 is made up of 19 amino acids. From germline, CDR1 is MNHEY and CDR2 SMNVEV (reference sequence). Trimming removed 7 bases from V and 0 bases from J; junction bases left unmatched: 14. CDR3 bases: TGTGCCAGCACACGGAGGGCGGCTAGCGGGAGGGCTAGCACAGATACGCAGTATTTT. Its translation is CASTRRAASGRASTDTQYF.

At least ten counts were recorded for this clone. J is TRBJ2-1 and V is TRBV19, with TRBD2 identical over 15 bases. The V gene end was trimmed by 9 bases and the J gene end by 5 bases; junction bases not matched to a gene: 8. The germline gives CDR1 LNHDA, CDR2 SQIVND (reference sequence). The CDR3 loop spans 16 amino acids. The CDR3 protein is CASYGTSGRSNNEQFF. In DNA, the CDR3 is TGTGCCAGCTATGGGACTAGCGGGAGGTCTAACAATGAGCAGTTCTTC.

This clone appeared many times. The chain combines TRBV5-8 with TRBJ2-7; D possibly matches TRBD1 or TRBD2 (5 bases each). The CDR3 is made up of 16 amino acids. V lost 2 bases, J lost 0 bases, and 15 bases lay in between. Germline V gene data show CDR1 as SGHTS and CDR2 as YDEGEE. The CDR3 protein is CASSFMWDDNSYEQYF. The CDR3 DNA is TGTGCCAGCAGCTTTATGTGGGACGACAACTCCTACGAGCAGTACTTC.

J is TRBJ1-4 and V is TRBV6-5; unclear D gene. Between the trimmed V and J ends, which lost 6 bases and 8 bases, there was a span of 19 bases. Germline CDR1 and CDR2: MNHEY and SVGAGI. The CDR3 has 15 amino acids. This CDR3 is CASRPFTGSEEKLFF. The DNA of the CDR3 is TGTGCCAGCAGACCTTTCACGGGAAGCGAGGAAAAACTGTTTTTT.

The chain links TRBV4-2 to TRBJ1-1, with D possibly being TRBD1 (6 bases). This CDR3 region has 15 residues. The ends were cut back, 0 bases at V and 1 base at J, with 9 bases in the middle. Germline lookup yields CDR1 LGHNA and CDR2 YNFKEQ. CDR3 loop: CASSQDRTANTEAFF. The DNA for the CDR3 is TGTGCCAGCAGCCAAGATAGGACAGCGAACACTGAAGCTTTCTTT.

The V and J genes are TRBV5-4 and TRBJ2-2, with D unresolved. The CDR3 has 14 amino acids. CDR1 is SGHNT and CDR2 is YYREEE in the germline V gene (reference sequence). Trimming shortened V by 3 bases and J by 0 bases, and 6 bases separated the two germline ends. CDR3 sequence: CASSSDANTGELFF. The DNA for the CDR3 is TGTGCCAGCAGCTCAGACGCGAACACCGGGGAGCTGTTTTTT.

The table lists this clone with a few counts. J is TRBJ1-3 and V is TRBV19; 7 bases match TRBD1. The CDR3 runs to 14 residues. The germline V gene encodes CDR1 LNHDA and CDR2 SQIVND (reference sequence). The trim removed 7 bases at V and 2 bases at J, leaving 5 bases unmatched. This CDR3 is CASTSGQAGNTIYF. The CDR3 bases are TGTGCCAGTACCTCAGGACAGGCTGGAAACACCATATATTTT.

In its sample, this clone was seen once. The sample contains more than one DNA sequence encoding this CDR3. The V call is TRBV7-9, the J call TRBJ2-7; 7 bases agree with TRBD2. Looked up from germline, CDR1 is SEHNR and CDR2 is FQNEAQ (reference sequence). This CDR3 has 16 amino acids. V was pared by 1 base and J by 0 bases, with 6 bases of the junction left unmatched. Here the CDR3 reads CASSLGGLADSYEQYF. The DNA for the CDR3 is TGTGCCAGCAGCTTAGGCGGCCTAGCGGACTCCTACGAGCAGTACTTC.

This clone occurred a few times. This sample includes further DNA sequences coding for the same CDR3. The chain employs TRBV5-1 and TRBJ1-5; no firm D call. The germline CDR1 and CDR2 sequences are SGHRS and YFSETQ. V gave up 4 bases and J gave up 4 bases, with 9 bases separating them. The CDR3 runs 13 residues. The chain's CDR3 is CASSLGPNQPQHF. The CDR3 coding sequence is TGCGCCAGCAGCCTTGGACCTAATCAGCCCCAGCATTTT.

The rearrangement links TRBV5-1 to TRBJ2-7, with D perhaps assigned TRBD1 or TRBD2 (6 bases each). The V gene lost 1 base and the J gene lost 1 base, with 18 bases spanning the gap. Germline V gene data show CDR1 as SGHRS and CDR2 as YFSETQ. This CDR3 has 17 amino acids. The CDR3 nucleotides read TGCGCCAGCAGCTTGAAGGGGACTCAGGGGTGGTCCTACGAGCAGTACTTC. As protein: CASSLKGTQGWSYEQYF.

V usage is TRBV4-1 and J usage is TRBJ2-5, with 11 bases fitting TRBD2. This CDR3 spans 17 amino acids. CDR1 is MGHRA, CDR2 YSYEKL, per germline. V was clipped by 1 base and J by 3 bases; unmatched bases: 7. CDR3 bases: TGCGCCAGCAGCCAAGTACTAGCGGGAGTACATAAAGAGACCCAGTACTTC. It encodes CASSQVLAGVHKETQYF.

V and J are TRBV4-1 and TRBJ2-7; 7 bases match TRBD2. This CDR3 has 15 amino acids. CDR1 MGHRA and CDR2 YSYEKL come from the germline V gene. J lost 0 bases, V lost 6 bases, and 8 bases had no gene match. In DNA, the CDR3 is TGCGCCAGCAGGTCGGTGGGCGGGAGCTCCTACGAGCAGTACTTC. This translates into CASRSVGGSSYEQYF.

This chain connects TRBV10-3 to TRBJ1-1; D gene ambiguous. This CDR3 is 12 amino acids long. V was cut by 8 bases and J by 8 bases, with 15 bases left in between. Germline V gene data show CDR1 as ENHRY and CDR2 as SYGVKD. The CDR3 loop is CAIGRNTDEAFF. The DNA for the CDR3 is TGTGCCATCGGAAGAAATACAGACGAAGCTTTCTTT.

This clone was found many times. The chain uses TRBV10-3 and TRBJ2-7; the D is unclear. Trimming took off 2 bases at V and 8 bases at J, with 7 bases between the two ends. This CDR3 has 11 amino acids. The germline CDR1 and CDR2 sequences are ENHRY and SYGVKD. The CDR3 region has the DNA TGTGCCATCAGTGAGCTCGCTAAGCAGTACTTC. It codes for CAISELAKQYF.

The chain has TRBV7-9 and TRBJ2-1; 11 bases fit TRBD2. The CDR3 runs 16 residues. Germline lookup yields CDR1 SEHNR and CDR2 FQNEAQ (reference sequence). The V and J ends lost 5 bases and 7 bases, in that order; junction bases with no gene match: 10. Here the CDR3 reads CASSPLGTSGRNEQFF. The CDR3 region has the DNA TGTGCCAGCAGCCCGTTGGGGACTAGCGGCAGGAATGAGCAGTTCTTC.

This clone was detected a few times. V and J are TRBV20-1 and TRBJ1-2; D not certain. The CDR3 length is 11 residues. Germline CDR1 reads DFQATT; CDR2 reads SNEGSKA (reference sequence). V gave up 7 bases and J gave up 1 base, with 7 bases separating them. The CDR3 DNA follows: TGCAGTGACGGCAGTAACTATGGCTACACCTTC. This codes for CSDGSNYGYTF.

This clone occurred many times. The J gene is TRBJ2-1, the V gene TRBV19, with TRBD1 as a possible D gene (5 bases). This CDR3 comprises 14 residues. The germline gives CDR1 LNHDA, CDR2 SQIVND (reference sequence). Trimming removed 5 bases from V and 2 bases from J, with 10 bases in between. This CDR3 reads CASSSSDTYNEQFF. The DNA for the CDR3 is TGTGCCAGTAGTTCCTCGGACACCTACAATGAGCAGTTCTTC.